This T cell receptor (beta chain) was sequenced during a study of CD8 T cells in ankylosing spondylitis. General study findings and limits: Prior literature has documented some motif variants in synovial fluid and blood from reactive arthritis. Seemingly distinctive of ankylosing spondylitis blood was a TCR beta motif formed by eight highly homologous variants.

This clonotype appeared a single time. The antigen is not known. Germline lookup yields CDR1 SGHNT and CDR2 YENEEA. Trimming at V came to 5 bases and at J to 1 base, leaving 7 bases not matched to a gene. The CDR3 contains 15 residues. One entry per CDR3 protein, called by TCRdb with MiXCR from the 5' RACE reads. The sample holds 350,000 or so distinct CDR3 sequences, about 14% seen once. The source is a male donor with ankylosing spondylitis or in good health (not recorded which). The V and J genes are TRBV11-3 and TRBJ1-1, with 7 bases that match TRBD1. The specimen was blood, either unsorted or a sorted T cell fraction (not recorded which). CDR3 protein: CASSPWDRPNTEAFF. The CDR3 bases are TGTGCCAGCAGCCCCTGGGACAGACCGAACACTGAAGCTTTCTTT.